One and the same sample provided the 8 T cell receptor beta chains below, sequenced in a study of control samples from healthy donors and cancer patients (dated by TCRdb to about 2020). Library preparation employed the immunoSEQ multiplex PCR assay. The clones in this table, taken by TCRdb from immuneACCESS, are in-frame only. Not every clone is retained; where verified, under half of the shortfall comes from an unresolved V gene, and the cause of the rest is unknown. In all, the sample holds around 140,000 clones, and over 85% of those were seen once. Approximately 7.5% of the sample rests with the top ten. Sequenced: PBMCs. These TCRs come from a man in his forties or fifties with head and neck cancer.

V is TRBV5-4 and J is TRBJ2-2; D is possibly TRBD2 (7 bases). The CDR3 is made up of 15 amino acids. Trimming took off 2 bases at V and 6 bases at J, with 14 bases between the two ends. The germline V gene has CDR1 SGHNT and CDR2 YYREEE (reference sequence). Written as DNA, the CDR3 is TGTGCCAGCAGCTTACAAGGGGGGGCCTCCGGGGAGCTGTTTTTT. As protein: CASSLQGGASGELFF.

A few counts support this clone. This chain uses TRBV10-3 with TRBJ1-2, with a weak D call TRBD1 (5 bases). The CDR3 extends over 13 amino acids. Germline loops: CDR1 ENHRY, CDR2 SYGVKD. The V gene lost 7 bases and the J gene lost 2 bases, with 11 bases spanning the gap. CDR3 sequence (DNA): TGTGCCATCACAGGACACCTAAACTATGGCTACACCTTC. Its protein product is CAITGHLNYGYTF.

The gene calls are TRBV28 and TRBJ2-2; 7 bases align to TRBD2. CDR3 length: 16 residues. Unmatched junction bases numbered 7, after V lost 5 bases and J lost 1 base. Germline V gives CDR1 MDHEN, CDR2 SYDVKM. CDR3 DNA: TGTGCCAGCAGTCTGGGGGGGATCCTGAACACCGGGGAGCTGTTTTTT. This sequence encodes CASSLGGILNTGELFF.

The chain uses TRBV6-6 and TRBJ2-7; TRBD1 might be the D (8 bases). The V end was cut by 11 bases, the J end by 7 bases, with 21 bases between. Germline V gives CDR1 MNHNY, CDR2 SVGAGI (reference sequence). CDR3 size: 13 residues. Here the CDR3 DNA reads TGTGCCGGGGGGGGACAGGAAATTGGAGAGCAGTACTTC. Protein sequence: CAGGGQEIGEQYF.

The chain carries TRBV5-1 and TRBJ1-2; no firm D call. CDR1 SGHRS and CDR2 YFSETQ come from the germline V gene. The V end was cut by 3 bases, the J end by 3 bases, with 15 bases between. This CDR3 comprises 15 residues. The CDR3 DNA reads TGCGCCAGCAGCTACCGGGTCCCCCGGGACTATGGCTACACCTTC. It is translated as CASSYRVPRDYGYTF.

The chain recombines TRBV5-1 with TRBJ2-7; no clear D. Germline V lookup: CDR1 SGHRS, CDR2 YFSETQ. V lost 2 bases, J lost 4 bases, and 4 bases lay in between. The CDR3 runs to 11 residues. CDR3 loop: CASSLNYEQYF. In DNA, the CDR3 is TGCGCCAGCAGCTTAAATTACGAGCAGTACTTC.

The genes are TRBV9 and TRBJ1-4, with D tentatively TRBD1 (6 bases). V lost 0 bases to trimming and J lost 4 bases, with 25 bases between them. Germline-derived CDR1 and CDR2 are SGDLS and YYNGEE. The CDR3 runs 20 residues. This chain's CDR3 is CASSVAQGPSSQWDNEKLFF. DNA for the CDR3: TGTGCCAGCAGCGTAGCTCAGGGGCCAAGTAGCCAGTGGGATAATGAAAAACTGTTTTTT.

The chain couples TRBV13 to TRBJ2-7; 7 nucleotides line up with TRBD1. CDR3 size: 14 residues. Germline CDR1 is PRHDT and CDR2 is FYEKMQ (reference sequence). The ends lost 4 bases at V and 5 bases at J; junction bases unmatched: 8. CDR3 sequence: CASSSTGVLHEQYF. DNA of the CDR3: TGTGCCAGCAGCTCCACAGGGGTTCTTCACGAGCAGTACTTC.